Each of the 21 T cell receptor beta chains below was sequenced from the same sample in a study of blood T cell repertoires in COVID-19. Produced via immunoSEQ multiplex PCR; TCRdb's table is partial and in-frame only. The table includes roughly 120,000 clones, less than 85% detected once. What was sequenced was peripheral blood. These receptors originate from a young man with acute or convalescent COVID-19.

The chain links TRBV6-1 to TRBJ2-3; maybe TRBD2 (6 bases). The CDR3 length is 16 residues. Trimming removed 5 bases from V and 4 bases from J, with 19 bases in between. From germline, CDR1 is MNHNS and CDR2 SASEGT. Written as DNA, the CDR3 is TGTGCCAGCAGTAAAGGAGTAACTAGCATTGCAGATACGCAGTATTTT. Amino acids: CASSKGVTSIADTQYF.

V is TRBV5-6 and J is TRBJ2-1, with TRBD2 identical over 8 bases. Trimming removed 4 bases from V and 4 bases from J; junction bases left unmatched: 7. Per germline, CDR1 SGHDT and CDR2 YYEEEE. The CDR3 spans 15 residues. CDR3 region: CASSLRGAGYNEQFF. CDR3 in DNA: TGTGCCAGCAGCCTGCGGGGGGCTGGGTACAATGAGCAGTTCTTC.

The V gene is TRBV4-3, the J gene TRBJ2-2; 8 positions match TRBD1. The germline CDR1 and CDR2 sequences are LGHNA and YSLEER. V lost 0 bases to trimming and J lost 3 bases; unmatched junction nucleotides: 6. The CDR3 runs 17 residues. CDR3 amino acids: CASSQDLDRGYTGELFF. Written as DNA, the CDR3 is TGCGCCAGCAGCCAAGATCTTGACAGGGGCTACACCGGGGAGCTGTTTTTT.

This clone was observed a few times. V usage is TRBV5-1 and J usage is TRBJ1-6, with D unclear. Trimming removed 0 bases at V and 8 bases at J, with 6 bases between. Germline lookup yields CDR1 SGHRS and CDR2 YFSETQ. This CDR3 region has 13 residues. CDR3 nucleotide sequence: TGCGCCAGCAGCTTGGGCGGGGATTCACCCCTCCACTTT. Translation gives CASSLGGDSPLHF.

A word on this clone: Other DNA sequences of this sample code for an identical CDR3. The chain employs TRBV30 and TRBJ1-6; 8 positions agree with TRBD1. In germline, CDR1 is GTSNPN, CDR2 SVGIG (reference sequence). This CDR3 has 13 residues. CDR3 in amino acids: CAWHRGRDSPLHF. The CDR3 nucleotides read TGTGCTTGGCACAGGGGGAGGGATTCACCCCTCCACTTT.

This chain joins TRBV7-2 and TRBJ2-2, with D hard to call. Germline V gene sequence: CDR1 SGHTA, CDR2 FQGNSA. The CDR3 is made up of 13 amino acids. Trimming pared 0 bases from V and 6 bases from J, leaving 5 bases between. The CDR3 is CASSLAGSGELFF. The CDR3 DNA reads as TGTGCCAGCAGCTTAGCGGGCTCCGGGGAGCTGTTTTTT.

This clone was recorded only once. V usage is TRBV4-2 and J usage is TRBJ1-1, with D hard to call. CDR1 and CDR2 (germline): LGHNA, YNFKEQ. Trimming shortened V by 0 bases and J by 5 bases, and 7 bases separated the two germline ends. This CDR3 comprises 13 residues. The CDR3 DNA sequence: TGTGCCAGCAGCCAAGATCGGGGTACTGAAGCTTTCTTT. It specifies CASSQDRGTEAFF.

Only one count was recorded for this clone. CDR3 residues: CASSQRQGNQPQHF. CDR3 DNA: TGTGCCAGCAGCCAAAGACAGGGCAATCAGCCCCAGCATTTT. The gene calls are TRBV6-6 and TRBJ1-5, with a weak D call TRBD1 (6 bases). Germline CDR1 is MNHNY and CDR2 is SVGAGI (reference sequence). With 6 bases removed from V and 2 bases from J, the gap between germline ends came to 11 bases. CDR3 length equals 14 residues.

This chain links TRBV6-5 with TRBJ1-2, with 10 bases lining up with TRBD1. The V segment lost 5 bases and the J segment 4 bases; nucleotides outside the gene matches: 4. This CDR3 has 14 amino acids. Looked up from germline, CDR1 is MNHEY and CDR2 is SVGAGI. CDR3 coding DNA: TGTGCCAGCAGTCCGACAGGGGGCGGCTATGGCTACACCTTC. Protein sequence: CASSPTGGGYGYTF.

V gene TRBV18 combines with J gene TRBJ2-7; possible D gene TRBD1, 5 bases. Germline loops: CDR1 KGHSH, CDR2 LQKENI. The CDR3 runs to 14 residues. Trimming pared 1 base from V and 5 bases from J, leaving 12 bases between. The CDR3 nucleotides read TGTGCCAGCTCACCACAGGGGTCCAGTAACGAGCAGTACGTC. This sequence encodes CASSPQGSSNEQYV.

V is TRBV3-1 (or the pseudogene TRBV3-2) and J is TRBJ1-6; D remains ambiguous. The CDR3 covers 17 residues. CDR1 and CDR2 from the germline V gene are LGHDT and YNNKEL (reference sequence). V lost 1 base, J lost 1 base, and 11 bases lay in between. The CDR3 spells CASSQGRGVSYNSPLHF. The CDR3 DNA reads as TGTGCCAGCAGCCAAGGTCGGGGAGTGTCCTATAATTCACCCCTCCACTTT.

Turning to this clone: Other DNA sequences in the sample encode the same CDR3. CDR3 DNA: TGTGCCAGCAGTTCTGTGAACACTGAAGCTTTCTTT. Translated: CASSSVNTEAFF. This rearrangement joins TRBV27 to TRBJ1-1; D not certain. The V end was cut by 4 bases, the J end by 0 bases, with 3 bases between. This CDR3 is 12 amino acids long. Germline loops: CDR1 MNHEY, CDR2 SMNVEV (reference sequence).

The chain has TRBV10-3 and TRBJ2-3; the D gene is possibly TRBD1 (5 bases). Trimming took off 2 bases at V and 8 bases at J, with 11 bases between the two ends. The CDR3 loop spans 13 amino acids. Looked up from germline, CDR1 is ENHRY and CDR2 is SYGVKD. The CDR3 DNA reads TGTGCCATCAGTGAGGCCGAAGGGGTTACGCAGTATTTT. Its translation is CAISEAEGVTQYF.

CDR3 sequence reads: CASSLGTGTANTGELFF. The CDR3 coding sequence is TGTGCCAGCAGCTTAGGAACTGGGACAGCGAACACCGGGGAGCTGTTTTTT. The chain has TRBV7-9 and TRBJ2-2; 7 bases fit TRBD1. CDR3 length: 17 amino acids. CDR1 is SEHNR and CDR2 is FQNEAQ in the germline V gene (reference sequence). Losses at the gene ends were 1 base for V and 0 bases for J; bases not matched to a gene: 5. Complete variable domain (other parts from reference TRBV7-9 and TRBJ2-2): DTGVSQNPRHKITKRGQNVTFRCDPISEHNRLYWYRQTLGQGPEFLTYFQNEAQLEKSRLLSDRFSAERPKGSFSTLEIQRTEQGDSAMYLCASSLGTGTANTGELFFGEGSRLTVL.

The V call is TRBV11-3, the J call TRBJ2-1; D gene uncertain. CDR3 length: 15 amino acids. Trimming shortened V by 3 bases and J by 3 bases, and 12 bases separated the two germline ends. Germline V gives CDR1 SGHNT, CDR2 YENEEA. This CDR3 is CASSLYGNDYNEQFF. Here the CDR3 DNA reads TGTGCCAGCAGCTTGTACGGTAACGACTACAATGAGCAGTTCTTC.

The chain carries TRBV7-6 and TRBJ2-6; tentatively, D is TRBD1 (6 bases). V shed 1 base and J shed 0 bases, with 10 bases lying between them. Per germline, CDR1 SGHVS and CDR2 FNYEAQ. CDR3 length equals 17 residues. The CDR3 DNA sequence: TGTGCCAGCAGCTTAGGCTACAGGGACTCTGGGGCCAACGTCCTGACTTTC. Encoded protein: CASSLGYRDSGANVLTF.

This chain links TRBV30 with TRBJ2-1; 8 bases line up with TRBD2. Unmatched junction bases numbered 7, after V lost 3 bases and J lost 0 bases. The CDR3 loop spans 16 amino acids. Germline V lookup: CDR1 GTSNPN, CDR2 SVGIG (reference sequence). CDR3 sequence (DNA): TGTGCCTGGAGGGTAGCGGGGCAGAGCTCCTACAATGAGCAGTTCTTC. Translation gives CAWRVAGQSSYNEQFF.

The chain combines TRBV2 with TRBJ2-6; the D is unclear. The CDR3 is 17 residues long. The germline V gene encodes CDR1 SNHLY and CDR2 FYNNEI. V shed 2 bases and J shed 0 bases, with 11 bases lying between them. In DNA, the CDR3 is TGTGCCAGCAGTGAATTACTTGGTGGCTCTGGGGCCAACGTCCTGACTTTC. Amino acid sequence: CASSELLGGSGANVLTF. The whole variable domain, filled in from reference TRBV2 and TRBJ2-6, reads EPEVTQTPSHQVTQMGQEVILRCVPISNHLYFYWYRQILGQKVEFLVSFYNNEISEKSEIFDDQFSVERPDGSNFTLKIRSTKLEDSAMYFCASSELLGGSGANVLTFGAGSRLTVL.

This chain uses TRBV6-5 with TRBJ1-3, with unresolved D. CDR1 MNHEY and CDR2 SVGAGI come from the germline V gene. The CDR3 covers 14 residues. V was pared by 2 bases and J by 3 bases, with 8 bases between. CDR3 nucleotide sequence: TGTGCCAGCAGTTACGGAGGGAATGGAAACACCATATATTTT. Protein sequence: CASSYGGNGNTIYF.

V is TRBV29-1 and J is TRBJ1-2; 10 bases are shared with TRBD1. After removal of 6 bases from V and 2 bases from J, the junction contained 6 bases not matched to a gene. CDR3 length equals 14 residues. Germline V lookup: CDR1 SQVTM, CDR2 ANQGSEA. The CDR3 sequence: CSVDPDRGNYGYTF. CDR3 nucleotides: TGCAGCGTAGACCCGGACAGGGGGAACTATGGCTACACCTTC. Filled out from reference TRBV29-1 and TRBJ1-2, the complete variable domain reads SAVISQKPSRDICQRGTSLTIQCQVDSQVTMMFWYRQQPGQSLTLIATANQGSEATYESGFVIDKFPISRPNLTFSTLTVSNMSPEDSSIYLCSVDPDRGNYGYTFGSGTRLTVV.

In its sample, this clone was seen a few times. CDR3 sequence reads: CASSEDSTDQPQHF. CDR3 coding DNA: TGTGCCAGCAGTGAGGACAGTACGGATCAGCCCCAGCATTTT. The rearrangement uses TRBV6-1 and TRBJ1-5; a possible D gene is TRBD1 (6 bases). The CDR3 extends over 14 amino acids. Germline CDR1 is MNHNS and CDR2 is SASEGT. V shed 3 bases and J shed 5 bases, with 11 bases lying between them.